The next 12 T cell receptor beta chains were all read from a single sample in a study of CD8 T cells in ankylosing spondylitis. Study results and caveats: Several highly homologous variants made up a TCR beta motif, and this motif appeared characteristic of ankylosing spondylitis blood.

TCRdb itself ran the 5' RACE reads through MiXCR, one entry per CDR3 protein. The data hold around 490,000 distinct CDR3 sequences, with approximately 5% observed a single time. Antigen specificity for these receptors is unknown. Sample: blood, either unsorted or a sorted T cell fraction (not recorded which). The receptors here all came from a male donor with ankylosing spondylitis.

This clonotype has ten or more counts. This sequence joins TRBV20-1 and TRBJ2-5; D possibly matches TRBD1 or TRBD2 (5 bases each). The CDR3 extends over 12 amino acids. Germline CDR1 reads DFQATT; CDR2 reads SNEGSKA (reference sequence). The CDR3 reads CGTEVYQETQYF. The CDR3 DNA sequence: TGCGGGACGGAGGTGTACCAAGAGACCCAGTACTTC.

The V and J genes are TRBV13 and TRBJ2-1, with 9 bases lining up with TRBD2. The CDR3 runs to 15 residues. Trimming took 3 bases from V and 9 from J; bases not matched to a gene: 9. Germline loops: CDR1 PRHDT, CDR2 FYEKMQ (reference sequence). For the CDR3, the DNA is TGTGCCAGCAGCTTCGGCCTAGCGGGAAAGGGTGAGCAGTTCTTC. Translation gives CASSFGLAGKGEQFF.

This clonotype came up many times. This rearrangement joins TRBV12-3 or TRBV12-4 to TRBJ2-1; D ambiguous. Trimming took off 5 bases at V and 5 bases at J, with 13 bases between the two ends. The CDR3 covers 14 residues. DNA for the CDR3: TGTGCCAGCAGTCCACAGCTCCTGAACAATGAGCAGTTCTTC. It encodes CASSPQLLNNEQFF.

The table lists this clonotype with many counts. The rearrangement joins TRBV15 to TRBJ2-5, with D uncertain. The germline gives CDR1 LNHNV, CDR2 YYDKDF (reference sequence). V was clipped by 1 base and J by 5 bases, with 11 bases between them. This CDR3 contains 14 residues. The CDR3, as DNA: TGTGCCACCAGCAGAGGTCCGAGTGGGGAGACCCAGTACTTC. This sequence encodes CATSRGPSGETQYF.

This clonotype showed up many times. This chain connects TRBV20-1 to TRBJ1-1, with TRBD1 as a possible D gene (6 bases). V lost 5 bases and J lost 0, with 13 bases in between. The CDR3 is made up of 14 amino acids. In germline, CDR1 is DFQATT, CDR2 SNEGSKA (reference sequence). CDR3 sequence: CSAPWQGLNTEAFF. The DNA for the CDR3 is TGCAGTGCTCCTTGGCAGGGGTTGAACACTGAAGCTTTCTTT.

This clonotype has ten or more counts. The rearrangement links TRBV24-1 to TRBJ2-2, with 10 bases lining up with TRBD1. CDR3 size: 15 residues. Losses at the gene ends were 5 bases for V and 3 bases for J; bases not matched to a gene: 2. Germline V lookup: CDR1 KGHDR, CDR2 SFDVKD. The CDR3 reads CATSGGTGDTGELFF. CDR3 sequence (DNA): TGTGCCACCAGTGGCGGGACAGGGGACACCGGGGAGCTGTTTTTT.

In this sample, this clonotype turned up many times. This chain links TRBV6-6 with TRBJ2-1; D call uncertain. CDR1 is MNHNY and CDR2 is SVGAGI in the germline V gene (reference sequence). The V end lost 9 bases, the J end lost 5 bases, and 11 bases lay between the germline ends. This CDR3 comprises 12 residues. The CDR3 spells CASRGPNNEQFF. CDR3 DNA: TGTGCCAGTCGTGGGCCCAACAATGAGCAGTTCTTC.

This clonotype was counted a few times. This rearrangement joins TRBV20-1 to TRBJ1-3, with D unclear. The germline V gene encodes CDR1 DFQATT and CDR2 SNEGSKA (reference sequence). Trimming left V 3 bases short and J 8 bases short, with 11 bases between. The CDR3 consists of 12 residues. CDR3 region: CSARQGRDTIYF. The DNA of the CDR3 is TGCAGTGCTAGGCAAGGGCGTGACACCATATATTTT.

This clonotype came up a few times. The DNA of the CDR3 is TGTGCCAGCAGCTTGAGCATGTCCGGGACACTGTTTTTT. This codes for CASSLSMSGTLFF. The V gene is TRBV7-9, the J gene TRBJ2-2; weak D call: TRBD1 (6 bases). The CDR3 sequence is 13 residues long. The germline gives CDR1 SEHNR, CDR2 FQNEAQ (reference sequence). V gave up 3 bases and J gave up 14 bases, with 16 bases separating them.

The J gene is TRBJ1-1, the V gene TRBV2; D ambiguous. From germline, CDR1 is SNHLY and CDR2 FYNNEI. The V end was cut by 8 bases, the J end by 1 base, with 11 bases between. The CDR3 extends over 13 amino acids. CDR3 DNA sequence: TGTGCCAGCGCCCCGCAGAGGAACACTGAAGCTTTCTTT. Encoded protein: CASAPQRNTEAFF.

This clonotype was recorded at least ten times. J is TRBJ2-1 and V is TRBV10-3, with 12 nucleotides matching TRBD2. J gave up 4 bases and V 4 bases, and 5 bases lay outside the gene matches. Germline CDR1 is ENHRY and CDR2 is SYGVKD. The CDR3 covers 16 residues. In nucleotides, the CDR3 is TGTGCCATCAGTGTGGCTAGCGGGGGGGTTTACAATGAGCAGTTCTTC. It yields the protein CAISVASGGVYNEQFF.

This clonotype has at least ten counts. The rearrangement uses TRBV20-1 and TRBJ2-3; the D gene is possibly TRBD1 (6 bases). The V and J ends lost 1 base and 5 bases respectively, with 13 bases between them. CDR3 length: 14 amino acids. The germline gives CDR1 DFQATT, CDR2 SNEGSKA (reference sequence). The CDR3 here is CSARVQGRIDTQYF. In nucleotides, the CDR3 is TGCAGTGCTAGAGTTCAGGGGCGGATAGATACGCAGTATTTT.